Reported below is one TCR beta chain. CDR1 is SGHRS, CDR2 YFSETQ, per germline. CDR3 length: 17 residues. V was trimmed by 4 bases and J by 1 base, leaving 17 bases between them. Method: immunoSEQ multiplex PCR; TCRdb's copy keeps in-frame clones and lacks some. The data hold hundreds of thousands of clones, with roughly 90% observed a single time. The data are from a study of shared T cell receptors in the human thymus. These data were also filed under a second study, of human thymus T cells. As that study records: Resections from corrective heart surgery supplied the thymus tissue. Usage of V and J genes appeared biased in thymic and blood repertoires. Unrelated individuals had highly overlapping thymic repertoires, as reported in related research.

This TCR came from a boy in the first two years of life with a congenital heart defect. V and J are TRBV5-1 and TRBJ2-2; D perhaps matches TRBD2 (5 bases). The material sequenced was thymocytes. CDR3: CASSPIIFAGNTGELFF. The CDR3 DNA follows: TGCGCCAGCAGCCCCATCATATTTGCGGGGAACACCGGGGAGCTGTTTTTT.